This is a list of T cell receptor beta chains from one sample in a study of T cells in Graves' hyperthyroidism and ophthalmopathy. In TCRdb, the multiplex PCR reads were re-called with MiXCR into one record per CDR3 protein. The sample lists roughly 280,000 distinct CDR3 sequences; roughly 20% were seen once. The source material was blood. The source of these receptors is a man between 25 and 39 years old with Graves' ophthalmopathy. CDR3s include the opening cysteine and the closing phenylalanine or tryptophan. The D gene is left open where the match is weak. Not all rows give a size; the values are once, few, many and, for expanded clones, a class.

cdr3_nt: TGTGCCAGCAGCTTAAGTAGGGGACCCAACTACGAGCAGTACTTC
cdr3_aa: CASSLSRGPNYEQYF
d_call: .
v_call: TRBV7-2
j_call: TRBJ2-7
clone_size: many

cdr3_nt: TGTGCCAGCAGCCGGGGCTCGGGCACTGAAGCTTTCTTT
cdr3_aa: CASSRGSGTEAFF
d_call: .
v_call: TRBV2
j_call: TRBJ1-1
clone_size: .

cdr3_nt: TGTGCCAGCACCCGGGGGGGGGCGCTGGTGAAGGCTGAAGCTTTCTTT
cdr3_aa: CASTRGGALVKAEAFF
d_call: .
v_call: TRBV11-3
j_call: TRBJ1-1
clone_size: many

cdr3_nt: TGCAGTGCTAGAGTTGGACTGCAGAACACTGAAGCTTTCTTT
cdr3_aa: CSARVGLQNTEAFF
d_call: .
v_call: TRBV20-1
j_call: TRBJ1-1
clone_size: few

cdr3_nt: TGCAGTGCTAGAGCCCCGAGGGTCTACGAGCAGTACTTC
cdr3_aa: CSARAPRVYEQYF
d_call: .
v_call: TRBV20-1
j_call: TRBJ2-7
clone_size: many

cdr3_nt: TGTGCCAGCAGTTTGAGAGGGGCCAACGTCCTGACTTTC
cdr3_aa: CASSLRGANVLTF
d_call: .
v_call: TRBV27
j_call: TRBJ2-6
clone_size: .

cdr3_nt: TGTGCCAGCAGCCAAGCCCCCAGCCGGAACTACGAGCAGTACTTC
cdr3_aa: CASSQAPSRNYEQYF
d_call: .
v_call: TRBV3-1
j_call: TRBJ2-7
clone_size: .

cdr3_nt: TGTGCCAGCACCCCCAGGGGCAGGGGCACTGAAGCTTTCTTT
cdr3_aa: CASTPRGRGTEAFF
d_call: .
v_call: TRBV12-3/TRBV12-4
j_call: TRBJ1-1
clone_size: .

cdr3_nt: TGTGCCAGCAGTTCGGGGGGGCACTCTGGGGCCAACGTCCTGACTTTC
cdr3_aa: CASSSGGHSGANVLTF
d_call: TRBD2
v_call: TRBV6-5
j_call: TRBJ2-6
clone_size: .

cdr3_nt: TGTGCCAGCAGTGACCGGGACAGCAACCAAGAGACCCAGTACTTC
cdr3_aa: CASSDRDSNQETQYF
d_call: TRBD1
v_call: TRBV6-1
j_call: TRBJ2-5
clone_size: few

cdr3_nt: TGTGCCAGCAGCCCGGGCCGACTAGCGGGAGGGCGGTACACCGGGGAGCTGTTTTTT
cdr3_aa: CASSPGRLAGGRYTGELFF
d_call: TRBD2
v_call: TRBV11-1
j_call: TRBJ2-2
clone_size: many

cdr3_nt: TGTGCCACCAGTGGTGGGGGAGGGCTTACAGATACGCAGTATTTT
cdr3_aa: CATSGGGGLTDTQYF
d_call: TRBD2
v_call: TRBV24-1
j_call: TRBJ2-3
clone_size: .

cdr3_nt: TGTGCCAGCGAGAAACGGGAGGGGACCGGGGAGCTGTTTTTT
cdr3_aa: CASEKREGTGELFF
d_call: TRBD2
v_call: TRBV5-6
j_call: TRBJ2-2
clone_size: .

cdr3_nt: TGTGCCAGCAGTTACTCGCCAGGGGGCAATGAGCAGTTCTTC
cdr3_aa: CASSYSPGGNEQFF
d_call: TRBD1
v_call: TRBV6-6
j_call: TRBJ2-1
clone_size: .

cdr3_nt: TGTGCCAGCAGCTTAACCGGACAGACCGATACGCAGTATTTT
cdr3_aa: CASSLTGQTDTQYF
d_call: .
v_call: TRBV7-3
j_call: TRBJ2-3
clone_size: few

cdr3_nt: TGCGCCAGCAGCCCAAGACAGGGAGGGGGAGATACGCAGTATTTT
cdr3_aa: CASSPRQGGGDTQYF
d_call: .
v_call: TRBV5-1
j_call: TRBJ2-3
clone_size: once

cdr3_nt: TGCGCCAGCAGCTTGGATGGGCCACGCTCTGGAAACACCATATATTTT
cdr3_aa: CASSLDGPRSGNTIYF
d_call: .
v_call: TRBV5-1
j_call: TRBJ1-3
clone_size: .

cdr3_nt: TGCGCCAGCAGTCCTCTGGGAAGATCTAGCACAGATACGCAGTATTTT
cdr3_aa: CASSPLGRSSTDTQYF
d_call: .
v_call: TRBV10-2
j_call: TRBJ2-3
clone_size: many

cdr3_nt: TGTGCCAGCAGTTACCTCGGGCAGGGGACACGAGATATGACCAAAAACATTCAGTACTTC
cdr3_aa: CASSYLGQGTRDMTKNIQYF
d_call: .
v_call: TRBV6-9
j_call: TRBJ2-4
clone_size: .

cdr3_nt: TGCAGTGCTTGCCAGACCCAATCACAGGATACGCAGTATTTT
cdr3_aa: CSACQTQSQDTQYF
d_call: .
v_call: TRBV20-1
j_call: TRBJ2-3
clone_size: .